Each of the 18 T cell receptor beta chains below was sequenced from the same sample in a study of blood T cell repertoires in COVID-19. Assay: immunoSEQ multiplex PCR; the TCRdb copy retains only in-frame clones and omits some. This table has hundreds of thousands of clones, about 87% appearing once. The sequencing sample was made of PBMCs or T cells enriched from blood (not recorded which). The receptors were sampled from a woman in her forties or fifties who had recovered from COVID-19.

This clone was detected only a few times. The rearrangement joins TRBV28 to TRBJ1-1, with D unresolved. Trimming removed 5 bases from V and 7 bases from J, with 20 bases in between. The CDR3 loop spans 15 amino acids. The germline CDR1 and CDR2 sequences are MDHEN and SYDVKM. CDR3 protein: CASSTPWAGKYEAFF. CDR3 nucleotide sequence: TGTGCCAGCAGTACTCCTTGGGCGGGTAAGTATGAAGCTTTCTTT.

This sequence joins TRBV6-4 and TRBJ2-1, with D maybe TRBD2 (6 bases). The germline gives CDR1 MRHNA, CDR2 SNTAGT. This CDR3 is 15 amino acids long. Trimming left V 8 bases short and J 1 base short, with 15 bases between. CDR3 in amino acids: CASATGAFSYNEQFF. CDR3 coding DNA: TGTGCCAGCGCGACGGGAGCCTTTTCCTACAATGAGCAGTTCTTC.

The chain is built from TRBV6-5 and TRBJ1-3, with D unresolved. V was cut by 8 bases and J by 0 bases, with 5 bases left in between. CDR1 MNHEY and CDR2 SVGAGI come from the germline V gene. The CDR3 loop spans 12 amino acids. CDR3 bases: TGTGCCAGCCACAGCTCTGGAAACACCATATATTTT. This codes for CASHSSGNTIYF.

The rearrangement links TRBV6-2 or TRBV6-3 to TRBJ1-1; D is perhaps TRBD1 (6 bases). The CDR3 has 14 residues. Germline assignment: CDR1 MNHEY and CDR2 SVGEGT. V gave up 2 bases and J gave up 1 base, with 8 bases separating them. CDR3 amino acids: CASSYQQGNTEAFF. The CDR3, as DNA: TGTGCCAGCAGTTACCAACAGGGGAACACTGAAGCTTTCTTT.

This rearrangement joins TRBV7-2 to TRBJ2-7, with no clear D. CDR3 length: 14 amino acids. Germline loops: CDR1 SGHTA, CDR2 FQGNSA. V shed 2 bases and J shed 4 bases, with 12 bases lying between them. The CDR3 DNA sequence: TGTGCCAGCAGCTTAATTGGCGGCAGATACGAGCAGTACTTC. Amino acids: CASSLIGGRYEQYF.

This clone appeared once. The rearrangement uses TRBV15 and TRBJ2-1; TRBD2 aligns across 9 bases. This CDR3 contains 17 residues. The junction had 8 bases not matched to a gene; V was cut back by 2 bases and J by 3 bases. Germline CDR1 is LNHNV and CDR2 is YYDKDF (reference sequence). The CDR3 DNA sequence: TGTGCCACCAGCAGACCCTCGCTAGCGGGGAACTACAATGAGCAGTTCTTC. As protein: CATSRPSLAGNYNEQFF.

This clone was seen once. The chain employs TRBV2 and TRBJ1-5, with 10 bases matching TRBD1. Per germline, CDR1 SNHLY and CDR2 FYNNEI. This CDR3 has 15 amino acids. Trimming at V came to 4 bases and at J to 6 bases, leaving 6 bases not matched to a gene. CDR3 bases: TGTGCCAGCAGTGCGGGACAGGGGAAGATTCAGCCCCAGCATTTT. Amino acids: CASSAGQGKIQPQHF.

The V call is TRBV2, the J call TRBJ1-5; TRBD1 aligns across 8 bases. CDR1 is SNHLY and CDR2 is FYNNEI in the germline V gene. The CDR3 runs to 16 residues. V lost 7 bases and J lost 2; bases outside the gene matches: 10. CDR3 loop: CASTASDRVGNQPQHF. CDR3 DNA: TGTGCCAGCACCGCATCGGACAGGGTAGGCAATCAGCCCCAGCATTTT.

V is TRBV18 and J is TRBJ1-5, with TRBD1 as a possible D gene (6 bases). From germline, CDR1 is KGHSH and CDR2 LQKENI. The CDR3 sequence is 13 residues long. V lost 1 base to trimming and J lost 8 bases, with 9 bases between them. The CDR3 DNA follows: TGTGCCAGCTCACCACGGGGGCGGGAGCCCCAGCATTTT. Its translation: CASSPRGREPQHF.

The chain combines TRBV5-1 with TRBJ2-7; TRBD2 aligns across 11 bases. The CDR3 runs to 19 residues. V trimming: 1 base; J trimming: 1 base; junction bases outside the gene matches: 13. Germline CDR1 and CDR2: SGHRS and YFSETQ. In DNA form, the CDR3 reads TGCGCCAGCAGCTTGTCCCCGGTCGCGCTAGCGGGAGGTTCCTACGAGCAGTACTTC. Translated: CASSLSPVALAGGSYEQYF. The full variable domain, with the rest looked up from reference TRBV5-1 and TRBJ2-7, is KAGVTQTPRYLIKTRGQQVTLSCSPISGHRSVSWYQQTPGQGLQFLFEYFSETQRNKGNFPGRFSGRQFSNSRSEMNVSTLELGDSALYLCASSLSPVALAGGSYEQYFGPGTRLTVT.

This clone appeared a single time. CDR3 DNA: TGCGCCAGCAGCCAAGTTGACGGAGCCTACAATGAGCAGTTCTTC. Amino acid sequence: CASSQVDGAYNEQFF. The chain combines TRBV4-3 with TRBJ2-1; D gene ambiguous. Germline CDR1 and CDR2: LGHNA and YSLEER. The CDR3 contains 15 residues. V was shortened by 1 base and J by 2 bases, with 9 bases between the two germline ends.

This chain connects TRBV4-1 to TRBJ1-2, with a weak D call TRBD1 (5 bases). V dropped 0 bases and J dropped 3 bases, with 11 bases sitting between them. Germline CDR1 and CDR2: MGHRA and YSYEKL. There are 15 residues in the CDR3. The CDR3 sequence: CASSQDTGPYYGYTF. CDR3 DNA sequence: TGCGCCAGCAGCCAAGATACAGGACCCTACTATGGCTACACCTTC.

Only one count was recorded for this clone. This chain joins TRBV5-1 and TRBJ1-4; the match to TRBD1 covers 9 bases. J lost 3 bases, V lost 2 bases, and 2 bases had no gene match. CDR3 length: 15 amino acids. In germline, CDR1 is SGHRS, CDR2 YFSETQ. The CDR3, as DNA: TGCGCCAGCAGCTTCGGGGACAGGGCTAATGAAAAACTGTTTTTT. This gives the protein CASSFGDRANEKLFF.

The chain uses TRBV23-1 and TRBJ2-3, with 10 bases lining up with TRBD1. TRBV23-1 is known as an ORF, though its function is uncertain. Trimming cost V 4 bases and J 4 bases; bases outside gene matches: 14. This CDR3 is built from 18 residues. The CDR3 here is CASSRDRGPHFDADTQYF. The CDR3 region has the DNA TGCGCCAGCAGTCGCGACAGGGGGCCGCATTTTGACGCAGATACGCAGTATTTT.

This clone was detected once. This chain links TRBV5-5 with TRBJ2-7, with 9 bases aligning to TRBD2. Trimming cost V 2 bases and J 0 bases; bases outside gene matches: 9. Germline V CDR1 and CDR2: SGHKS, YYEKEE (reference sequence). This CDR3 spans 17 amino acids. The CDR3 protein is CASSLVAGAQSSYEQYF. In DNA form, the CDR3 reads TGTGCCAGCAGCTTAGTAGCGGGGGCCCAGAGCTCCTACGAGCAGTACTTC. Full variable domain (outside the CDR3, taken from reference TRBV5-5 and TRBJ2-7): DAGVTQSPTHLIKTRGQQVTLRCSPISGHKSVSWYQQVLGQGPQFIFQYYEKEERGRGNFPDRFSARQFPNYSSELNVNALLLGDSALYLCASSLVAGAQSSYEQYFGPGTRLTVT.

The chain carries TRBV19 and TRBJ2-1; maybe TRBD2 (6 bases). CDR1 is LNHDA, CDR2 SQIVND, per germline (reference sequence). This CDR3 is built from 12 residues. The V and J ends lost 3 bases and 15 bases respectively, with 15 bases between them. CDR3 residues: CASSIAETSLFF. The DNA of the CDR3 is TGTGCCAGTAGTATTGCCGAGACTAGTCTGTTCTTC.

Turning to this clone: Other DNA sequences in the sample encode the same CDR3. The V gene is TRBV7-9, the J gene TRBJ2-1; TRBD2 matches at 8 bases. V lost 4 bases to trimming and J lost 3 bases; unmatched junction nucleotides: 8. Germline V gene lookup returns CDR1 SEHNR and CDR2 FQNEAQ (reference sequence). The CDR3 extends over 16 amino acids. The CDR3, as DNA: TGTGCCAGCAGCTCCACAAGCGGGAGTCTCTACAATGAGCAGTTCTTC. It specifies CASSSTSGSLYNEQFF.

The V call is TRBV5-8, the J call TRBJ1-2; D is unclear. V shed 6 bases and J shed 3 bases, with 15 bases lying between them. This CDR3 has 14 residues. Germline loops: CDR1 SGHTS, CDR2 YDEGEE. The DNA of the CDR3 is TGTGCCAGCACCACAGTAGGTCTATACTATGGCTACACCTTC. It codes for CASTTVGLYYGYTF. The whole variable domain, filled in from reference TRBV5-8 and TRBJ1-2, reads EAGVTQSPTHLIKTRGQQATLRCSPISGHTSVYWYQQALGLGLQFLLWYDEGEERNRGNFPPRFSGRQFPNYSSELNVNALELEDSALYLCASTTVGLYYGYTFGSGTRLTVV.